Listed below are T cell receptor beta chains from one sample, sequenced in a study of T cells in Graves' hyperthyroidism and ophthalmopathy. TCRdb ran MiXCR on the multiplex PCR reads and lists one entry per CDR3 protein. The sample records fewer than 650,000 distinct CDR3 sequences, around 15% being singletons. The specimen sequenced was blood. The receptors derive from a woman aged 40-49 years with Graves' hyperthyroidism. CDR3s include the opening cysteine and the closing phenylalanine or tryptophan. D genes are given only for firm matches. The size of a clone is reported for some rows only, either as once, few or many, or as a class for expanded clones.

cdr3_nt: TGTGCCAGCAGCTCATTCCCGGGACTAGCGGGGTACACCGGGGAGCTGTTTTTT
cdr3_aa: CASSSFPGLAGYTGELFF
j_call: TRBJ2-2
clone_size: .
v_call: TRBV7-3
d_call: TRBD2

cdr3_nt: TGTGCCAGCAGCCCCCTTAAGAAGGCGAGCTCTGGAAACACCATATATTTT
cdr3_aa: CASSPLKKASSGNTIYF
j_call: TRBJ1-3
clone_size: many
v_call: TRBV3-1
d_call: .

cdr3_nt: TGTGCCAGCAGCCAACGGACTAGCGGTTCTTACAATGAGCAGTTCTTC
cdr3_aa: CASSQRTSGSYNEQFF
j_call: TRBJ2-1
clone_size: .
v_call: TRBV6-1
d_call: TRBD2

cdr3_nt: TGCAGTGCTAATGGACTAGCGGGAGGGCCGGGGGGCGAGCAGTACTTC
cdr3_aa: CSANGLAGGPGGEQYF
j_call: TRBJ2-7
clone_size: .
v_call: TRBV20-1
d_call: TRBD2

cdr3_nt: TGTGCCAGCAGTTGGACAGGGTTAGATCAGCCCCAGCATTTT
cdr3_aa: CASSWTGLDQPQHF
j_call: TRBJ1-5
clone_size: few
v_call: TRBV28
d_call: TRBD1

cdr3_nt: TGTGCCAGTAGTATAGACCTCCAACAGGGGAGCGACTGGCCCCTCCACTTT
cdr3_aa: CASSIDLQQGSDWPLHF
j_call: TRBJ1-6
clone_size: few
v_call: TRBV19
d_call: TRBD1

cdr3_nt: TGTGCCACCAGCAGGGGGGGCGGGGGCGAAGAGACCCAGTACTTC
cdr3_aa: CATSRGGGGEETQYF
j_call: TRBJ2-5
clone_size: few
v_call: TRBV15
d_call: .

cdr3_nt: TGTGCCAGCGTAAAGAGGGGAGGACTAGCGGGAGAAGAGACCCAGTACTTC
cdr3_aa: CASVKRGGLAGEETQYF
j_call: TRBJ2-5
clone_size: many
v_call: TRBV2
d_call: TRBD2

cdr3_nt: TGTGCCAGCGGACCGGGGGGGATCAGCACAGATACGCAGTATTTT
cdr3_aa: CASGPGGISTDTQYF
j_call: TRBJ2-3
clone_size: many
v_call: TRBV7-9
d_call: TRBD2

cdr3_nt: TGTGCCAGCAGTACGGGTGGCAGATACAATGAGCAGTCCTTC
cdr3_aa: CASSTGGRYNEQSF
j_call: TRBJ2-1
clone_size: few
v_call: TRBV12-3/TRBV12-4
d_call: .

cdr3_nt: TGTGCCAGCAGCGCCGCGGGAGGGCATCTCAGAGAGACCCAGTACTTC
cdr3_aa: CASSAAGGHLRETQYF
j_call: TRBJ2-5
clone_size: .
v_call: TRBV14
d_call: TRBD2

cdr3_nt: TGTGCCAGCAGCCCCCGGACAGGGGCTTTGAACACTGAAGCTTTCTTT
cdr3_aa: CASSPRTGALNTEAFF
j_call: TRBJ1-1
clone_size: .
v_call: TRBV5-8
d_call: TRBD1

cdr3_nt: TGTGCCTGGAGTGTACGCCGGGTGAACACTGAAGCTTTCTTT
cdr3_aa: CAWSVRRVNTEAFF
j_call: TRBJ1-1
clone_size: many
v_call: TRBV30
d_call: .

cdr3_nt: TGTGCCAGCAGTCTCTATGCGGGCCTATCGATAGATACGCAGTATTTT
cdr3_aa: CASSLYAGLSIDTQYF
j_call: TRBJ2-3
clone_size: many
v_call: TRBV27
d_call: .

cdr3_nt: TGTGCCAGCAGCCGGGTGGGCCATGAGCAGTTCTTC
cdr3_aa: CASSRVGHEQFF
j_call: TRBJ2-1
clone_size: many
v_call: TRBV3-1
d_call: .

cdr3_nt: TGTGCCAGCAGTTTAACCGGGGGAAGCGGAAACACCATATATTTT
cdr3_aa: CASSLTGGSGNTIYF
j_call: TRBJ1-3
clone_size: many
v_call: TRBV12-3/TRBV12-4
d_call: .

cdr3_nt: TGTGCCAGCAGCCCCAGAGGGACTAGCGGGAGATACAATGAGCAGTTCTTC
cdr3_aa: CASSPRGTSGRYNEQFF
j_call: TRBJ2-1
clone_size: few
v_call: TRBV7-8
d_call: TRBD2

cdr3_nt: TGTGCCACCGAAGACAGGGCGGGCCAGCCCCAGCATTTT
cdr3_aa: CATEDRAGQPQHF
j_call: TRBJ1-5
clone_size: few
v_call: TRBV19
d_call: TRBD1

cdr3_nt: TGTGCCAGCAGTTTTGGCAGAAGCTATGGCTACACCTTC
cdr3_aa: CASSFGRSYGYTF
j_call: TRBJ1-2
clone_size: .
v_call: TRBV28
d_call: .

cdr3_nt: TGTGCCAGCAGCTCGGGGCGGGGCCAAGGAGCTTTCCAGTATTTT
cdr3_aa: CASSSGRGQGAFQYF
j_call: TRBJ2-3
clone_size: many
v_call: TRBV7-2
d_call: .

cdr3_nt: TGTGCCAGCAGCACACTGACGGTTTTGGCTGAAGCTTTCTTT
cdr3_aa: CASSTLTVLAEAFF
j_call: TRBJ1-1
clone_size: few
v_call: TRBV7-2
d_call: .

cdr3_nt: TGCGGAGAGGGCGGGGAAGAGACCCAGTACTTC
cdr3_aa: CGEGGEETQYF
j_call: TRBJ2-5
clone_size: .
v_call: TRBV2
d_call: .

cdr3_nt: TGTGCCAGCAGTCACTCACTAGCGGCTAGCTACGAGCAGTACTTC
cdr3_aa: CASSHSLAASYEQYF
j_call: TRBJ2-7
clone_size: few
v_call: TRBV6-1
d_call: TRBD2

cdr3_nt: TGTGCCAGCAGTTTTAGGGGGCAGAGGACTGAAGCTTTCTTT
cdr3_aa: CASSFRGQRTEAFF
j_call: TRBJ1-1
clone_size: many
v_call: TRBV28
d_call: TRBD1

cdr3_nt: TGTGCCAGCAGCTTAAGAGGAGGGCAGAACTATGGCTACACCTTC
cdr3_aa: CASSLRGGQNYGYTF
j_call: TRBJ1-2
clone_size: many
v_call: TRBV7-3
d_call: .

cdr3_nt: TGTGCCAGCAGCTTAGTCGTGGAGCGCTCCTACAATGAGCAGTTCTTC
cdr3_aa: CASSLVVERSYNEQFF
j_call: TRBJ2-1
clone_size: .
v_call: TRBV7-6
d_call: .

cdr3_nt: TGCGCCAGCAGCAACTTCCCAGTAGAGACTGAAGCTTTCTTT
cdr3_aa: CASSNFPVETEAFF
j_call: TRBJ1-1
clone_size: few
v_call: TRBV4-1
d_call: .